These 28 T cell receptor beta chains came from one sample sequenced in a study of shared clonotypes between healthy human individuals. Some clones are missing from TCRdb's copy, which holds only in-frame ones; the method was immunoSEQ multiplex PCR. The table includes about 1.5 million clones, 98% detected once. The sample taken for sequencing was naive CD4+ T cells sorted from blood. Subset specified: CD45RA+ positively selected. The receptors were sampled from a man between 25 and 39 years old in good health.

The chain joins TRBV30 to TRBJ2-5; D unresolved. Trimming shortened V by 0 bases and J by 9 bases, and 14 bases separated the two germline ends. CDR1 and CDR2 from the germline V gene are GTSNPN and SVGIG (reference sequence). This CDR3 region has 13 residues. CDR3 loop: CAWSVLGSGPQYF. CDR3 in DNA: TGTGCCTGGAGTGTACTGGGCAGTGGGCCCCAGTACTTC.

Notes on this clone: In the same sample, other DNA sequences code for this CDR3. The chain couples TRBV18 to TRBJ2-2, with D possibly being TRBD2 (6 bases). V lost 0 bases and J 7 bases, leaving 6 bases between the germline ends. This CDR3 has 13 amino acids. The germline gives CDR1 KGHSH, CDR2 LQKENI. CDR3 DNA sequence: TGTGCCAGCTCACCACCCGGGAGCGGGGAGCTGTTTTTT. This sequence encodes CASSPPGSGELFF.

The CDR3 sequence: CASSQSTGGYEQYF. For the CDR3, the DNA is TGTGCCAGCAGCCAATCGACAGGCGGGTACGAGCAGTACTTC. The chain links TRBV14 to TRBJ2-7, with D possibly TRBD1 on 6 matching bases. Germline V lookup: CDR1 SGHDN, CDR2 FVKESK. The CDR3 totals 14 residues. The ends were cut back, 2 bases at V and 4 bases at J, with 12 bases in the middle.

This clone was observed a single time. The V call is TRBV28, the J call TRBJ2-1; 7 positions match TRBD2. J gave up 3 bases and V 6 bases, and 8 bases lay outside the gene matches. Germline CDR1 is MDHEN and CDR2 is SYDVKM. The CDR3 consists of 15 residues. The CDR3 region is CASSQGGSVYNEQFF. In nucleotides, the CDR3 is TGTGCCAGCAGCCAAGGCGGGAGCGTCTACAATGAGCAGTTCTTC.

The chain combines TRBV2 with TRBJ1-1; D possibly corresponds to TRBD1 (6 bases). V was trimmed by 4 bases and J by 4 bases, leaving 10 bases between them. This CDR3 has 13 amino acids. CDR1 is SNHLY and CDR2 is FYNNEI in the germline V gene. The CDR3 loop is CASSGGQLTEAFF. The CDR3 DNA sequence: TGTGCCAGCAGTGGGGGGCAGCTCACTGAAGCTTTCTTT. The full variable domain, completed using reference TRBV2 and TRBJ1-1, is EPEVTQTPSHQVTQMGQEVILRCVPISNHLYFYWYRQILGQKVEFLVSFYNNEISEKSEIFDDQFSVERPDGSNFTLKIRSTKLEDSAMYFCASSGGQLTEAFFGQGTRLTVV.

The chain carries TRBV28 and TRBJ2-7; the D gene is possibly TRBD2 (5 bases). V lost 6 bases and J 12 bases, leaving 18 bases between the germline ends. This CDR3 spans 12 amino acids. CDR1 MDHEN and CDR2 SYDVKM come from the germline V gene. CDR3 loop: CASSQVLEVGYF. CDR3 DNA sequence: TGTGCCAGCAGCCAAGTGCTGGAGGTGGGGTACTTC.

The chain links TRBV28 to TRBJ1-5; 7 bases match TRBD1. The CDR3 sequence is 17 residues long. Germline CDR1 MDHEN, CDR2 SYDVKM. Trimming cost V 7 bases and J 0 bases; bases outside gene matches: 12. CDR3 sequence reads: CASKQGMVVNSNQPQHF. The CDR3, as DNA: TGTGCCAGCAAACAGGGGATGGTGGTTAATAGCAATCAGCCCCAGCATTTT.

The gene calls are TRBV19 and TRBJ2-5, with 7 bases that match TRBD1. Germline loops: CDR1 LNHDA, CDR2 SQIVND (reference sequence). There are 15 residues in the CDR3. V lost 5 bases, J lost 5 bases, and 11 bases stayed unmatched. CDR3 DNA: TGTGCCAGTAGTGCCCAGGGACAGCAATGGGAGACCCAGTACTTC. It encodes CASSAQGQQWETQYF.

This clone was seen more than once but under ten times. Other nucleotide sequences in the sample specify the same CDR3. This rearrangement joins TRBV18 to TRBJ2-3; no reliable D call. The V and J ends lost 3 bases and 3 bases respectively, with 4 bases between them. Germline V lookup: CDR1 KGHSH, CDR2 LQKENI. The CDR3 runs 12 residues. For the CDR3, the DNA is TGTGCCAGCTCACCTGGGACAGATACGCAGTATTTT. Translated, it gives CASSPGTDTQYF.

The chain recombines TRBV28 with TRBJ2-7; tentatively, D is TRBD1 (6 bases). V was clipped by 5 bases and J by 3 bases, with 17 bases between them. The CDR3 covers 15 residues. Germline V gene data show CDR1 as MDHEN and CDR2 as SYDVKM. The CDR3 coding sequence is TGTGCCAGCAGTCAGATAGGACAGTCCAACTACGAGCAGTACTTC. It is translated as CASSQIGQSNYEQYF. The complete variable domain, with remaining parts taken from reference TRBV28 and TRBJ2-7, reads DVKVTQSSRYLVKRTGEKVFLECVQDMDHENMFWYRQDPGLGLRLIYFSYDVKMKEKGDIPEGYSVSREKKERFSLILESASTNQTSMYLCASSQIGQSNYEQYFGPGTRLTVT.

This clone was seen a single time. The chain couples TRBV7-6 to TRBJ2-3, with 7 nucleotides matching TRBD2. J was trimmed by 1 base and V by 0 bases; bases with no gene match: 4. The length of the CDR3 is 16 residues. Germline-derived CDR1 and CDR2 are SGHVS and FNYEAQ. The CDR3 sequence: CASSLAASGRTDTQYF. The CDR3 nucleotides are TGTGCCAGCAGCTTAGCAGCTAGCGGTCGCACAGATACGCAGTATTTT.

The rearrangement links TRBV6-6 to TRBJ2-1; D uncertain. The V gene lost 2 bases and the J gene lost 8 bases, with 7 bases spanning the gap. The CDR3 runs 12 residues. The germline V gene encodes CDR1 MNHNY and CDR2 SVGAGI (reference sequence). The chain's CDR3 is CASSYPRDEQFF. DNA for the CDR3: TGTGCCAGCAGTTACCCCCGGGATGAGCAGTTCTTC.

The chain links TRBV6-5 to TRBJ2-3; D might be TRBD1 or TRBD2, each matching 6 bases. Per the germline V gene, CDR1 is MNHEY and CDR2 is SVGAGI. The CDR3 length is 15 residues. V was cut by 1 base and J by 2 bases, with 10 bases left in between. The CDR3 sequence is CASSYLGGLTDTQYF. Here the CDR3 DNA reads TGTGCCAGCAGTTACTTAGGGGGGCTCACAGATACGCAGTATTTT.

This chain links TRBV25-1 with TRBJ2-7; TRBD1 aligns across 7 bases. J gave up 3 bases and V 0 bases, and 5 bases lay outside the gene matches. CDR1 is MGHDK and CDR2 is SYGVNS in the germline V gene. The CDR3 covers 15 residues. The CDR3 loop reads CASSEYGTAVYEQYF. CDR3 sequence (DNA): TGTGCCAGCAGTGAATATGGGACAGCAGTCTACGAGCAGTACTTC.

The genes are TRBV28 and TRBJ2-3; possibly TRBD1 or TRBD2 for D (7 bases each). The germline V gene encodes CDR1 MDHEN and CDR2 SYDVKM. V was clipped by 8 bases and J by 5 bases, with 14 bases between them. This CDR3 has 13 residues. DNA for the CDR3: TGTGCCAGCCGAGACAGGGAGGGAGATACGCAGTATTTT. Translated: CASRDREGDTQYF.

About this clone: The same CDR3 also results from other DNA sequences found in this sample. V and J are TRBV7-2 and TRBJ2-7; D not resolved. V was pared by 9 bases and J by 3 bases, with 12 bases between. The V gene's germline CDR1 is SGHTA and CDR2 FQGNSA. The CDR3 covers 12 residues. CDR3 nucleotides: TGTGCCAGTTCGTTGTCGTTCTACGAGCAGTACTTC. This gives the protein CASSLSFYEQYF.

The chain has TRBV29-1 and TRBJ2-3; 7 bases map to TRBD1. Germline loops: CDR1 SQVTM, CDR2 ANQGSEA. The CDR3 runs 13 residues. Unmatched junction bases numbered 2, after V lost 2 bases and J lost 3 bases. CDR3 nucleotides: TGCAGCGTTGAAATACAGGGGACAGATACGCAGTATTTT. It yields the protein CSVEIQGTDTQYF.

The V call is TRBV9, the J call TRBJ2-1, with 7 nucleotides matching TRBD2. Trimming removed 4 bases from V and 4 bases from J; junction bases left unmatched: 11. CDR1 is SGDLS and CDR2 is YYNGEE in the germline V gene. The CDR3 extends over 16 amino acids. Here the CDR3 reads CASSLGVAGVYNEQFF. Written as DNA, the CDR3 is TGTGCCAGCAGCCTGGGAGTAGCGGGTGTGTACAATGAGCAGTTCTTC.

The chain carries TRBV28 and TRBJ2-3; the D gene is possibly TRBD1 (8 bases). Germline V gene data show CDR1 as MDHEN and CDR2 as SYDVKM. Trimming shortened V by 9 bases and J by 2 bases, and 33 bases separated the two germline ends. This CDR3 region has 20 residues. The CDR3 sequence is CASQGAQSPGGRHTTDTQYF. For the CDR3, the DNA is TGTGCCAGTCAGGGGGCGCAGTCTCCGGGCGGGAGACACACCACAGATACGCAGTATTTT.

The chain combines TRBV19 with TRBJ1-2; D call uncertain. V dropped 4 bases and J dropped 3 bases, with 15 bases sitting between them. Germline V gene data show CDR1 as LNHDA and CDR2 as SQIVND (reference sequence). This CDR3 has 15 residues. The CDR3 region has the DNA TGTGCCAGTAGTAAAATCCCGCCAGGAGACTATGGCTACACCTTC. Amino acid sequence: CASSKIPPGDYGYTF.

This rearrangement joins TRBV5-1 to TRBJ2-7; D unclear. Germline V lookup: CDR1 SGHRS, CDR2 YFSETQ. With 0 bases removed from V and 0 bases from J, the gap between germline ends came to 10 bases. This CDR3 contains 15 residues. Here the CDR3 DNA reads TGCGCCAGCAGCTTGGCCGGCGGATTCTCCTACGAGCAGTACTTC. This gives the protein CASSLAGGFSYEQYF.

The rearrangement uses TRBV9 and TRBJ2-3, with D hard to call. The CDR3 sequence is 14 residues long. The ends were cut back, 4 bases at V and 4 bases at J, with 13 bases in the middle. Germline lookup yields CDR1 SGDLS and CDR2 YYNGEE. The DNA of the CDR3 is TGTGCCAGCAGCCTACTGACGGCGGCAGATACGCAGTATTTT. It is translated as CASSLLTAADTQYF.

This chain uses TRBV28 with TRBJ2-1, with 7 bases fitting TRBD2. Germline V gene data show CDR1 as MDHEN and CDR2 as SYDVKM. The J segment lost 9 bases and the V segment lost 5 bases, leaving 13 bases of the junction unmatched. The CDR3 has 15 amino acids. The CDR3 coding sequence is TGTGCCAGCAGTACACCCGGGGGGTTAGTAAGTGAGCAGTTCTTC. Amino acids: CASSTPGGLVSEQFF.

The chain recombines TRBV7-9 with TRBJ2-3; D is undetermined. CDR3 length: 15 residues. Germline assignment: CDR1 SEHNR and CDR2 FQNEAQ (reference sequence). Trimming shortened V by 7 bases and J by 0 bases, and 14 bases separated the two germline ends. The CDR3 bases are TGTGCCAGCACCTTCTTCACTGGCAGCACAGATACGCAGTATTTT. Protein sequence: CASTFFTGSTDTQYF.

The chain couples TRBV6-6 to TRBJ1-3; D is unresolved. Germline CDR1 MNHNY, CDR2 SVGAGI (reference sequence). This CDR3 comprises 14 residues. The ends were cut back, 0 bases at V and 0 bases at J, with 3 bases in the middle. Here the CDR3 reads CASSYSSSGNTIYF. The CDR3 region has the DNA TGTGCCAGCAGTTACTCAAGCTCTGGAAACACCATATATTTT.

The J gene is TRBJ2-3, the V gene TRBV5-1, with unresolved D. V lost 0 bases and J lost 0, with 8 bases in between. The CDR3 sequence is 15 residues long. Looked up from germline, CDR1 is SGHRS and CDR2 is YFSETQ. The CDR3, as DNA: TGCGCCAGCAGCTTGGAGGCTGCTAGCACAGATACGCAGTATTTT. Protein sequence: CASSLEAASTDTQYF.

The sample holds one count of this clone. Other DNA sequences in the sample encode the same CDR3. The CDR3 protein is CSARRTGELFF. CDR3 nucleotide sequence: TGCAGTGCCAGACGGACCGGGGAGCTGTTTTTT. The V gene is TRBV20-1, the J gene TRBJ2-2; D is uncertain. This CDR3 contains 11 residues. Trimming removed 6 bases at V and 5 bases at J, with 7 bases between. Germline CDR1 reads DFQATT; CDR2 reads SNEGSKA (reference sequence).

This clone is a singleton in its sample. The chain combines TRBV14 with TRBJ2-1; D is uncertain. CDR3 length: 12 amino acids. Looked up from germline, CDR1 is SGHDN and CDR2 is FVKESK. The germline V and J ends were trimmed by 1 base and 15 bases, with 13 bases remaining between them. The chain's CDR3 is CASSQGRVGRFF. The CDR3 DNA is TGTGCCAGCAGCCAAGGTCGCGTTGGCAGGTTCTTC. Using reference TRBV14 and TRBJ2-1 for the parts outside the CDR3, the full variable domain is EAGVTQFPSHSVIEKGQTVTLRCDPISGHDNLYWYRRVMGKEIKFLLHFVKESKQDESGMPNNRFLAERTGGTYSTLKVQPAELEDSGVYFCASSQGRVGRFFGPGTRLTVL.